This T cell receptor (beta chain) came from a study of T cell clonality in common variable immunodeficiency. This clone was detected ten times or more. Its antigen is undetermined. Assay: immunoSEQ multiplex PCR; the TCRdb copy retains only in-frame clones and omits some. The sample gives approximately 51,000 clones, none seen only once, and the top ten clones hold about 6%. Study findings and constraints: The cause of increased CVID clonality remains unclear without subpopulation sequencing. Shared TCRbeta clones were fewer between CVID subjects than controls.

The sample comprised peripheral blood mononuclear cells. The sequence came from a person between 18 and 75 years old in good health.

Partial CDR3 DNA: TGTGCCAGCAGTGCCGGTTGGTACGAG. Amino acids: CASSAGWYE. The whole CDR3 sequence reads CASSAGWYEQYF. The chain has TRBV6-1 and TRBJ2-7; no clear D gene. The CDR3 goes on 3 residues after the read ends, and that part is filled in from the germline J gene. Germline V gives CDR1 MNHNS, CDR2 SASEGT. V lost 4 bases and J lost 4, with 8 bases in between. The CDR3 contains 12 residues.